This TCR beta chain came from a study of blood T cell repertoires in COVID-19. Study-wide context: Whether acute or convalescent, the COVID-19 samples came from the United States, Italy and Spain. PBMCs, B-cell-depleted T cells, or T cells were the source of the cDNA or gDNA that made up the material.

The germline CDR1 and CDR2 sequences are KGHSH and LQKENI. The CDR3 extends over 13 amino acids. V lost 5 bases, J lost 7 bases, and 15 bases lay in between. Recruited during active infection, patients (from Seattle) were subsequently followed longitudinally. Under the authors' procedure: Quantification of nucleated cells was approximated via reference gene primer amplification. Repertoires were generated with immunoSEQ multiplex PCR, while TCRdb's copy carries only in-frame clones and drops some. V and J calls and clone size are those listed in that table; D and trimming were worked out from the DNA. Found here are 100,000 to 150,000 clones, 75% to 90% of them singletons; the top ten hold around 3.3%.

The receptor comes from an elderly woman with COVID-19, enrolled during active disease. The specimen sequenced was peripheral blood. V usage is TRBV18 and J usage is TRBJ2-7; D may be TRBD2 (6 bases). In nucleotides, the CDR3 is TGTGCCAGCTCAGAGGGACTCCTTGGGGAGCAGTACTTC. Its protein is CASSEGLLGEQYF.